This T cell receptor (beta chain) originates from a study of blood T cell repertoires in COVID-19 (dated by TCRdb to 2018 to 2020). A note on the overall study: Collaborator samples came from the United States, Italy and Spain and covered acute and convalescent phases of COVID-19. The prospective study material was composed of cDNA or gDNA derived from T cells, B-cell-depleted T cells, or PBMCs. The dataset comprised deeply sampled blood TCRbeta repertoires from subjects exposed to, actively infected with, or recovered from COVID-19. The repertoires were released in a freely available public database meant as a resource for research on the immune response to SARS-CoV-2. Samples came from the ongoing ImmuneRACE study (first 160 participants) plus 1,254 subjects from 6 global collaborators. Sample metadata almost always included a de-identified subject ID, COVID-19 status, age in years and sex. Where available, HLA class I and class II types were obtained from metadata supplied by the sample provider rather than from assay-based typing. Paper-wide results and their limitations: The quantity of clinical and demographic metadata differed by source and by participant and was supplied without curation.

The immunoSEQ Assay, a bias-controlled multiplex PCR, was used to amplify TCRbeta CDR3 regions from genomic DNA. The study's processing was this. The number of nucleated cells in each sample was estimated from the amplification of reference gene primers within the assay. To quantify the absolute abundance of each unique TCRbeta CDR3 rearrangement, sequence reads were collapsed and filtered. Productive Simpson clonality was computed per sample as the square root of Simpson's diversity index over productive rearrangements. TCRdb re-hosts the immuneACCESS table, in-frame sequences only. Its copies lack some clones; in the studies checked, an unresolved V gene accounts for under half of them, and the cause for the rest is not known. V and J calls and clone size are as listed in that table; D and trimming were resolved from the DNA. This sample lists around 300,000 clones; almost 90% were detected once. The top ten constitute about 4.5% of the sample.

Concerning this clone itself: Its antigen is currently not known. Per-base quality was not reported, and no clone a single base away is much larger than it.

Enrolling through a virtual design, the prospective study's participants ranged in age from about 18 to 100 years and lived across 20 to 30 United States geographic areas. Cohort assignment in the prospective study relied on participant-reported clinical history from a screening survey and a study questionnaire. Each participant in the prospective study had whole blood, serum and a nasopharyngeal or oropharyngeal swab collected by mobile phlebotomists. Participants in the prospective study had the option to provide additional blood draws and questionnaires over a roughly two-month period. Before DNA extraction, prospective study blood samples were shipped either frozen or at room temperature. Per the germline V gene (reference sequence), LGHDT is the CDR1 and YNNKEL is the CDR2. Including the terminal cysteine and phenylalanine, the CDR3 comprises 13 residues. Only the CDR3 region is kept as DNA, spanning 39 bases read in frame from base 1. A distance of 11 bases separates the germline ends of V and J, which lose 4 bases and 4 bases respectively.

Recombination connected TRBV3-1 (or the pseudogene TRBV3-2) to TRBJ2-7, with no confident D gene call. The receptor's source is a woman under 30 with acute COVID-19. Sequencing input: PBMCs or T cells enriched from blood (not recorded which). The CDR3 region reads CASSLLTSYEQYF. The nucleotide sequence reads TGTGCCAGCAGCCTCCTGACTTCATACGAGCAGTACTTC.